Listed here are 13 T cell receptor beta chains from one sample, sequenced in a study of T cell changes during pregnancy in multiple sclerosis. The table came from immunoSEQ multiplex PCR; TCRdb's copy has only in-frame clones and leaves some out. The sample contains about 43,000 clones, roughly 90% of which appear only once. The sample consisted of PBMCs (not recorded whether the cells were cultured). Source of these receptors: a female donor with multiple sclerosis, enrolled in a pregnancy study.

CDR3 nucleotide sequence: TGTGCCAGCAGCTACTACCGGGAAAATGAAAAACTGTTTTTT. Translating it yields CASSYYRENEKLFF. The chain joins TRBV28 to TRBJ1-4, with D hard to call. V gave up 6 bases and J gave up 5 bases, with 13 bases separating them. The V gene's germline CDR1 is MDHEN and CDR2 SYDVKM. CDR3 length: 14 amino acids.

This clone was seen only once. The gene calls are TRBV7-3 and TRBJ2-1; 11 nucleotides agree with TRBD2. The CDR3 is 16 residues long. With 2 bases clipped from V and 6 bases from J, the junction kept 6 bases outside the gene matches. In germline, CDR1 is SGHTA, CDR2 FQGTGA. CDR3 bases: TGTGCCAGCAGCTTACGGGGGACTAGCGGAGGCAATGAGCAGTTCTTC. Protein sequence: CASSLRGTSGGNEQFF.

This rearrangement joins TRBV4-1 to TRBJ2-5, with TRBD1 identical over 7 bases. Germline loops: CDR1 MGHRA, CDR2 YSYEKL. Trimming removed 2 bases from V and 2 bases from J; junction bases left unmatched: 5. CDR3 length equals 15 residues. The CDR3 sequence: CASSQLQGTQETQYF. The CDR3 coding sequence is TGCGCCAGCAGCCAACTACAGGGGACACAAGAGACCCAGTACTTC.

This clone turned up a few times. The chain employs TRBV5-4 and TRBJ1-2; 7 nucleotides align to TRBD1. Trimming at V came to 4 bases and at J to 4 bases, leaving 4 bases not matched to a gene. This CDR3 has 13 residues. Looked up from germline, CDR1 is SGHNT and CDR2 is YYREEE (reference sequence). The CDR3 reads CASSGDSSYGYTF. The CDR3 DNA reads TGTGCCAGCAGCGGGGACAGCTCCTATGGCTACACCTTC.

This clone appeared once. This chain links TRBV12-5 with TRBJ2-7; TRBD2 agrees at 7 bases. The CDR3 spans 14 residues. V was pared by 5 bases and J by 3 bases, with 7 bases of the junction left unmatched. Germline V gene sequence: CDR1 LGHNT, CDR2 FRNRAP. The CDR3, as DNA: TGTGCTAGTGGTCCGGGACTATCAATCTACGAGCAGTACTTC. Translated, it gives CASGPGLSIYEQYF. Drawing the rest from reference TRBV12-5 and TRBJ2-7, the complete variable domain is DARVTQTPRHKVTEMGQEVTMRCQPILGHNTVFWYRQTMMQGLELLAYFRNRAPLDDSGMPKDRFSAEMPDATLATLKIQPSEPRDSAVYFCASGPGLSIYEQYFGPGTRLTVT.

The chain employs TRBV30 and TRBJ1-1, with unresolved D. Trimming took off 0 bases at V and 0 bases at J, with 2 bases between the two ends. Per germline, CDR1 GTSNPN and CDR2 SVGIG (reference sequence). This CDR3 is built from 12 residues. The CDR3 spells CAWSVLNTEAFF. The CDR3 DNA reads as TGTGCCTGGAGTGTCCTGAACACTGAAGCTTTCTTT.

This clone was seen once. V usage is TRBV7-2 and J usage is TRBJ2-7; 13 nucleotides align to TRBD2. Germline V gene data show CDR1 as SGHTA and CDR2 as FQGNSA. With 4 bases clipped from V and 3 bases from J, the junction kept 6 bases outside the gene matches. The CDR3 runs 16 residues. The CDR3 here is CASSSLGTSGDYEQYF. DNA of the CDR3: TGTGCCAGCAGCTCACTAGGGACTAGCGGGGACTACGAGCAGTACTTC.

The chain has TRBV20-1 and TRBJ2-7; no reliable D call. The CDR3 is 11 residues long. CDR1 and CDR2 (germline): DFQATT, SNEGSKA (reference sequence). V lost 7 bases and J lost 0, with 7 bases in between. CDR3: CSGRSSYEQYF. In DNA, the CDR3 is TGCAGTGGAAGGAGCTCCTACGAGCAGTACTTC.

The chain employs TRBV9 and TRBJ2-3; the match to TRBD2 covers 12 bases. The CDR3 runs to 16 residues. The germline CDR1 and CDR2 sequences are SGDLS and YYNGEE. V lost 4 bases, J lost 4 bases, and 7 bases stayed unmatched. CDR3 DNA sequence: TGTGCCAGCAGCTTTCTAGCGGGAGGGCGACCAGATACGCAGTATTTT. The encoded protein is CASSFLAGGRPDTQYF.

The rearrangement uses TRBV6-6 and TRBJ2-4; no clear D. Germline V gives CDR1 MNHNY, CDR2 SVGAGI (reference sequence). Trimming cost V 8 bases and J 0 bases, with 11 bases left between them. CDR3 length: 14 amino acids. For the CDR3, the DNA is TGTGCCAGCTGGATCTGGGGAGCCAAAAACATTCAGTACTTC. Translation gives CASWIWGAKNIQYF.

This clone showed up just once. CDR3 DNA sequence: TGTGCCAGCAGCGCCTCCCAGCCGGGCACAGATACGCAGTATTTT. Its translation: CASSASQPGTDTQYF. The chain has TRBV11-3 and TRBJ2-3; D call uncertain. The CDR3 extends over 15 amino acids. Germline values: CDR1 SGHNT, CDR2 YENEEA. Trimming took 5 bases from V and 1 from J, leaving 13 bases between them.

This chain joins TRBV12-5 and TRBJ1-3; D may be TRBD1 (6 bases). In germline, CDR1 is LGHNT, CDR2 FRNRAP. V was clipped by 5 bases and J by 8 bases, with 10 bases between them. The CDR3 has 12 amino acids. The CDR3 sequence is CASGTGMDTIYF. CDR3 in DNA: TGTGCTAGTGGTACAGGGATGGACACCATATATTTT.

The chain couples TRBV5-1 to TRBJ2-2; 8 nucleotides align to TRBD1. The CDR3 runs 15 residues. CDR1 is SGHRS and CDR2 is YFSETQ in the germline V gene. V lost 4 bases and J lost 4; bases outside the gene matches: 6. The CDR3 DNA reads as TGCGCCAGCAGCGGGACAGGATCCGGCACCGGGGAGCTGTTTTTT. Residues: CASSGTGSGTGELFF.